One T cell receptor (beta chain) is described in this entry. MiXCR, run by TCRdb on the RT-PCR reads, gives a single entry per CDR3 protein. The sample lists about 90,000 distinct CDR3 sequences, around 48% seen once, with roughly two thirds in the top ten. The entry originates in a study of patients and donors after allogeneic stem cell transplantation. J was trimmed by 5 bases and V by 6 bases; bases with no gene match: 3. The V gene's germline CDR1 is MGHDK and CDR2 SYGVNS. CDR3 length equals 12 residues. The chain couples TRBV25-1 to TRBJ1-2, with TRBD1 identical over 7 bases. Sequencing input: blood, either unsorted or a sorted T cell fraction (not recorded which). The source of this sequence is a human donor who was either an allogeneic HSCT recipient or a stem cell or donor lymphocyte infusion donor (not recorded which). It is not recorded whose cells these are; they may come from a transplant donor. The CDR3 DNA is TGTGCCAGCAGCGGGACAGTATATGGCTACACCTTC. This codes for CASSGTVYGYTF.